The 13 T cell receptor beta chains below come from one sample, sequenced in a study of T cell responses to AZD1222 COVID-19 vaccine. Produced via immunoSEQ multiplex PCR; TCRdb's table is partial and in-frame only. Of about 150,000 clones listed, less than 95% are singletons. Sequenced material: peripheral blood, taken on day 0 of AZD1222 vaccination. Receptors were obtained from an adult in good health.

The chain couples TRBV7-2 to TRBJ2-5, with 14 bases aligning to TRBD2. The V gene's germline CDR1 is SGHTA and CDR2 FQGNSA. The CDR3 runs 16 residues. The V segment lost 6 bases and the J segment 1 base; nucleotides outside the gene matches: 4. The CDR3, as DNA: TGTGCCAGCAGTCATGGACTAGCGGGGGGCCAAGAGACCCAGTACTTC. This encodes CASSHGLAGGQETQYF.

The chain links TRBV2 to TRBJ1-3; D unresolved. The germline V gene has CDR1 SNHLY and CDR2 FYNNEI. The V end was cut by 6 bases, the J end by 0 bases, with 0 bases between. This CDR3 is built from 11 residues. The CDR3 here is CASSSGNTIYF. The DNA of the CDR3 is TGTGCCAGCAGCTCTGGAAACACCATATATTTT.

This sequence joins TRBV4-1 and TRBJ1-6; D perhaps matches TRBD1 (6 bases). The V gene's germline CDR1 is MGHRA and CDR2 YSYEKL. The length of the CDR3 is 17 residues. The V and J ends lost 4 bases and 5 bases respectively, with 18 bases between them. CDR3 coding DNA: TGCGCCAGCAGCCGCGAGCACGGGGGCGCCAATAATTCACCCCTCCACTTT. This encodes CASSREHGGANNSPLHF.

The rearrangement links TRBV5-6 to TRBJ1-2, with TRBD1 as a possible D gene (6 bases). The CDR3 loop spans 13 amino acids. The V gene lost 9 bases and the J gene lost 3 bases, with 15 bases spanning the gap. Germline V CDR1 and CDR2: SGHDT, YYEEEE. CDR3 amino acids: CATKEGEYYGYTF. CDR3 bases: TGTGCCACTAAGGAGGGGGAATACTATGGCTACACCTTC.

This sequence joins TRBV4-3 and TRBJ2-3; possibly TRBD1 for D (5 bases). Trimming shortened V by 0 bases and J by 1 base, and 11 bases separated the two germline ends. The CDR3 contains 16 residues. Germline loops: CDR1 LGHNA, CDR2 YSLEER. CDR3 sequence (DNA): TGCGCCAGCAGCCAAGAGTTGCAGGGTGGCACAGATACGCAGTATTTT. It is translated as CASSQELQGGTDTQYF.

This clone showed up just a few times. The chain couples TRBV19 to TRBJ1-2, with D uncertain. V lost 5 bases and J 8 bases, leaving 15 bases between the germline ends. CDR1 and CDR2 from the germline V gene are LNHDA and SQIVND (reference sequence). The CDR3 length is 13 residues. CDR3 coding DNA: TGTGCCAGTAGTCCGGACTGGGTTGACGGCTACACCTTC. This codes for CASSPDWVDGYTF. Full variable domain (missing parts from reference TRBV19 and TRBJ1-2): DGGITQSPKYLFRKEGQNVTLSCEQNLNHDAMYWYRQDPGQGLRLIYYSQIVNDFQKGDIAEGYSVSREKKESFPLTVTSAQKNPTAFYLCASSPDWVDGYTFGSGTRLTVV.

The chain joins TRBV5-1 to TRBJ2-1; possibly TRBD1 for D (6 bases). The CDR3 has 13 amino acids. Germline assignment: CDR1 SGHRS and CDR2 YFSETQ. V was shortened by 0 bases and J by 9 bases, with 10 bases between the two germline ends. In nucleotides, the CDR3 is TGCGCCAGCAGCTTGGGGACAGCTAGTGAGCAGTTCTTC. It yields the protein CASSLGTASEQFF.

The chain uses TRBV12-3 or TRBV12-4 and TRBJ1-2; the D is unclear. With 1 base removed from V and 4 bases from J, the gap between germline ends came to 4 bases. The CDR3 has 12 amino acids. CDR3: CASSLGLYGYTF. CDR3 bases: TGTGCCAGCAGTTTAGGACTCTATGGCTACACCTTC.

The rearrangement uses TRBV7-2 and TRBJ1-6; D not resolved. Germline V gene data show CDR1 as SGHTA and CDR2 as FQGNSA. V was cut by 2 bases and J by 7 bases, with 15 bases left in between. The length of the CDR3 is 16 residues. The CDR3: CASSLSFRRENSPLHF. The CDR3 bases are TGTGCCAGCAGCTTATCCTTTCGGCGGGAGAATTCACCCCTCCACTTT.

The chain joins TRBV4-3 to TRBJ2-1, with D perhaps matching TRBD1 or TRBD2 (6 bases each). The CDR3 totals 13 residues. Deletions cut 0 bases from V and 7 bases from J, with 7 bases between. In germline, CDR1 is LGHNA, CDR2 YSLEER. The CDR3 DNA follows: TGCGCCAGCAGCCAAGAAGGGGGGAATGAGCAGTTCTTC. Translated: CASSQEGGNEQFF.

The chain links TRBV29-1 to TRBJ1-1; perhaps TRBD1 as D (5 bases). CDR3 length: 12 residues. CDR1 is SQVTM, CDR2 ANQGSEA, per germline. CDR3 region: CAAGMQNTEAFF. DNA for the CDR3: TGCGCCGCAGGGATGCAGAACACTGAAGCTTTCTTT.

This rearrangement joins TRBV27 to TRBJ2-1; 12 positions match TRBD2. CDR3 length: 16 residues. Trimming removed 4 bases from V and 4 bases from J; junction bases left unmatched: 5. CDR1 and CDR2 from the germline V gene are MNHEY and SMNVEV (reference sequence). The CDR3 reads CASSSRLAGEYNEQFF. The CDR3 nucleotides read TGTGCCAGCAGTTCACGACTAGCGGGGGAGTACAATGAGCAGTTCTTC.

The chain joins TRBV11-2 to TRBJ1-3; D remains ambiguous. From germline, CDR1 is SGHAT and CDR2 FQNNGV. This CDR3 contains 16 residues. Trimming shortened V by 0 bases and J by 4 bases, and 13 bases separated the two germline ends. The CDR3 DNA is TGTGCCAGCAGCTTAGAGGTCCCCGAGGCCGGAAACACCATATATTTT. The encoded protein is CASSLEVPEAGNTIYF.